This TCR beta chain originates from a study of shared clonotypes between healthy human individuals. Study at large: A donor's plate count was three for CD4 naive and three for CD4 memory; CD8 naive had two and CD8 memory one. Study-wide findings and caveats: Genetic and exposure-history diversity was limited by the few donors. About 5% was the fraction of naive CD4 clonotypes found shared across a few donors.

Germline CDR1 reads MNHNY; CDR2 reads SVGAGI (reference sequence). V dropped 2 bases and J dropped 4; count of bases not matched to a gene: 4. This CDR3 comprises 14 residues. The material for each subset, its genomic DNA, was split evenly across several immunoSEQ plates. Generated by immunoSEQ multiplex PCR, the TCRdb table keeps only in-frame clones and is missing some. This sample has roughly 2 million clones, with 90% to 95% found just once. This clone was recorded only once. Its specificity is not known. The origin of this receptor is a man in his late teens or twenties in good health. The sequencing input was naive CD4+ T cells sorted from blood. The subset: CD45RA+ positively selected. The chain joins TRBV6-6 to TRBJ1-1; 7 bases are a match to TRBD1. The CDR3, as DNA: TGTGCCAGCAGTTACGAAGGGGGCGGCACTGAAGCTTTCTTT. Protein: CASSYEGGGTEAFF.